This T cell receptor (beta chain) was documented in a study of cytotoxic CD8 clonotypes in ibrutinib-treated CLL. Study context: Among responders, some 25 were partial and 2 complete; after median 68 months, about 15 stayed remitted and around twelve progressed. Among the samples, the mean was around 260,000 productive templates and some 100,000 productive rearrangements. Findings and caveats of the study: Once treatment began, public clonotypes, which were uncommon, contracted or stayed stable. Clonality rose at ibrutinib response, held steady in sustained remission, and fell toward baseline at progression.

About this clone itself: Antigen: not known.

Germline CDR1 reads SGHTS; CDR2 reads YDEGEE. The CDR3 loop spans 15 amino acids. Unmatched junction bases numbered 2, after V lost 3 bases and J lost 2 bases. Sequencing was performed with immunoSEQ multiplex PCR; in TCRdb, only in-frame clones are kept and a portion is missing. In the table there are some 140,000 clones, 80% to 95% of which are singletons. The sequence was obtained from a human donor with chronic lymphocytic leukemia. The sequencing here drew on PBMCs, taken after 12 months of ibrutinib treatment. This chain joins TRBV5-8 and TRBJ2-6; the match to TRBD1 covers 7 bases. The CDR3: CASSSGTAGANVLTF. For the CDR3, the DNA is TGTGCCAGCAGCTCCGGGACAGCTGGGGCCAACGTCCTGACTTTC.